The 17 T cell receptor beta chains presented below share a single source sample, sequenced in a study of T cells in Graves' hyperthyroidism and ophthalmopathy. Using RNA transcripts as the source, TCR beta CDR3 regions were amplified. A set of HTBI primers served as the primers for a first-round RT-PCR of the TCR CDR3. MiXCR, applied by TCRdb to the multiplex PCR reads, yields one record per CDR3 protein. In the table there are about 840,000 distinct CDR3 sequences, roughly 40% of which are singletons. The sample comprised blood. The receptors shown here come from a man between 18 and 29 years old with Graves' hyperthyroidism.

V gene TRBV19 combines with J gene TRBJ2-5; D not resolved. V shed 8 bases and J shed 5 bases, with 18 bases lying between them. CDR3 length: 14 amino acids. Germline loops: CDR1 LNHDA, CDR2 SQIVND (reference sequence). CDR3 sequence (DNA): TGTGCCAGTGGTAGGGCAGGCGACGAGGAGACCCAGTACTTC. This gives the protein CASGRAGDEETQYF.

This chain connects TRBV4-1 to TRBJ1-1; D call uncertain. Germline CDR1 reads MGHRA; CDR2 reads YSYEKL. The CDR3 contains 16 residues. The germline V and J ends were trimmed by 1 base and 0 bases, with 12 bases remaining between them. This CDR3 reads CASSQARRTMNTEAFF. Written as DNA, the CDR3 is TGCGCCAGCAGCCAAGCGCGGAGGACTATGAACACTGAAGCTTTCTTT.

This clonotype has more than one count but fewer than ten. The genes are TRBV3-1 and TRBJ1-1, with a tentative D call TRBD1 (6 bases). Germline V gives CDR1 LGHDT, CDR2 YNNKEL (reference sequence). V was shortened by 1 base and J by 3 bases, with 9 bases between the two germline ends. The CDR3 is 14 residues long. The CDR3 bases are TGTGCCAGCAGCCAAGGGGGGCCCGACACTGAAGCTTTCTTT. Translating it yields CASSQGGPDTEAFF.

This clonotype has a handful of counts. The CDR3 bases are TGTGCCAGATCATCAACAGGCTCTGGAAACACCATATATTTT. It is translated as CARSSTGSGNTIYF. This chain uses TRBV6-6 with TRBJ1-3; D possibly corresponds to TRBD1 (5 bases). This CDR3 region has 14 residues. CDR1 is MNHNY and CDR2 is SVGAGI in the germline V gene (reference sequence). V was cut by 9 bases and J by 0 bases, with 12 bases left in between.

The chain recombines TRBV6-1 with TRBJ1-1; 8 bases are shared with TRBD1. Per germline, CDR1 MNHNS and CDR2 SASEGT. V lost 6 bases, J lost 10 bases, and 10 bases stayed unmatched. The CDR3 is made up of 13 amino acids. The chain's CDR3 is CASRGGRGLLAFF. The CDR3 nucleotides read TGTGCCAGCAGAGGTGGCAGGGGGCTCTTAGCTTTCTTT.

V and J are TRBV25-1 and TRBJ1-1; D is ambiguous. Trimming removed 8 bases from V and 3 bases from J, with 19 bases in between. Germline V gene data show CDR1 as MGHDK and CDR2 as SYGVNS. This CDR3 has 15 residues. CDR3 nucleotide sequence: TGTGCCAGCGGGTTATCCTCCCAGCTTTACACTGAAGCTTTCTTT. It translates to CASGLSSQLYTEAFF.

The gene calls are TRBV19 and TRBJ1-6; 8 bases agree with TRBD1. The CDR3 is 15 amino acids. The J segment lost 7 bases and the V segment lost 9 bases, leaving 11 bases of the junction unmatched. In germline, CDR1 is LNHDA, CDR2 SQIVND (reference sequence). CDR3 DNA: TGTGCCAGCAGGACAGGGACAGCTAGGAATTCACCCCTCCACTTT. Its translation: CASRTGTARNSPLHF.

The chain joins TRBV2 to TRBJ1-5, with D hard to call. Germline CDR1 reads SNHLY; CDR2 reads FYNNEI. This CDR3 is 13 amino acids long. The ends were cut back, 2 bases at V and 6 bases at J, with 8 bases in the middle. As DNA, the CDR3 is TGTGCCAGCAGTGAATTAAAGAGTCAGCCCCAGCATTTT. Its protein is CASSELKSQPQHF.

The rearrangement joins TRBV7-2 to TRBJ1-3; weak D call: TRBD1 (5 bases). CDR1 is SGHTA, CDR2 FQGNSA, per germline. The V end lost 4 bases, the J end lost 8 bases, and 12 bases lay between the germline ends. The CDR3 has 13 residues. The CDR3 sequence: CASSSGGWDTIYF. CDR3 coding DNA: TGTGCCAGCAGCTCGGGGGGATGGGACACCATATATTTT.

This chain joins TRBV2 and TRBJ1-5; 7 bases line up with TRBD1. CDR1 SNHLY and CDR2 FYNNEI come from the germline V gene. CDR3 size: 15 residues. The V segment lost 7 bases and the J segment 0 bases; nucleotides outside the gene matches: 6. CDR3 bases: TGTGCCAGCATGCGGGACAGCCTTAGCAATCAGCCCCAGCATTTT. Protein: CASMRDSLSNQPQHF.

This clonotype was counted at least ten times. This chain connects TRBV20-1 to TRBJ1-1, with 8 positions matching TRBD1. Unmatched junction bases numbered 3, after V lost 5 bases and J lost 1 base. The CDR3 is made up of 13 amino acids. CDR1 is DFQATT, CDR2 SNEGSKA, per germline (reference sequence). DNA for the CDR3: TGCAGTGCTGACGACAGGGGGAACACTGAAGCTTTCTTT. Its protein is CSADDRGNTEAFF.

This clonotype was picked up many times. The chain employs TRBV15 and TRBJ2-2; D is unresolved. The V gene lost 5 bases and the J gene lost 1 base, with 11 bases spanning the gap. The CDR3 loop spans 15 amino acids. Germline V gene sequence: CDR1 LNHNV, CDR2 YYDKDF (reference sequence). The CDR3: CATSPRTGNTGELFF. DNA for the CDR3: TGTGCCACCAGCCCCCGAACGGGGAACACCGGGGAGCTGTTTTTT.

This clonotype occurred a few times. The CDR3 protein is CASSLGVGFGTLHF. The CDR3 bases are TGTGCCAGCAGCTTAGGAGTAGGATTCGGGACCCTCCACTTT. The rearrangement joins TRBV7-2 to TRBJ1-6; D not certain. Germline V gene sequence: CDR1 SGHTA, CDR2 FQGNSA. The CDR3 totals 14 residues. Trimming took off 1 base at V and 14 bases at J, with 15 bases between the two ends.

This clonotype was observed a handful of times. The rearrangement joins TRBV29-1 to TRBJ1-2; no clear D gene. CDR1 is SQVTM and CDR2 is ANQGSEA in the germline V gene. Deletions cut 7 bases from V and 5 bases from J, with 8 bases between. This CDR3 is built from 10 residues. The CDR3 is CSGDWYGYTF. The DNA of the CDR3 is TGCAGCGGTGACTGGTATGGCTACACCTTC.

This clonotype occurred once. The chain combines TRBV11-2 with TRBJ1-6; 9 bases map to TRBD1. This CDR3 contains 16 residues. J lost 7 bases, V lost 4 bases, and 8 bases had no gene match. Germline loops: CDR1 SGHAT, CDR2 FQNNGV. CDR3 in amino acids: CASSSAPGQGNSPLHF. CDR3 sequence (DNA): TGTGCCAGCAGCTCAGCGCCGGGACAGGGCAATTCACCCCTCCACTTT.

A remark on this clonotype: A read error is possible here, since a much larger clone lies one base away. V gene TRBV2 combines with J gene TRBJ2-2; no reliable D call. Trimming left V 2 bases short and J 4 bases short, with 5 bases between. The germline V gene encodes CDR1 SNHLY and CDR2 FYNNEI. This CDR3 has 13 residues. CDR3 region: CASSETFTGELFF. CDR3 DNA sequence: TGTGCCAGCAGTGAAACCTTCACCGGGGAGCTGTTTTTT.

Here the CDR3 reads CASSDKGTGGYGYTF. CDR3 nucleotide sequence: TGTGCCAGCAGCGACAAAGGGACAGGGGGCTATGGCTACACCTTC. This rearrangement joins TRBV12-3 or TRBV12-4 to TRBJ1-2; 11 nucleotides align to TRBD1. V lost 6 bases, J lost 4 bases, and 7 bases stayed unmatched. The CDR3 covers 15 residues.